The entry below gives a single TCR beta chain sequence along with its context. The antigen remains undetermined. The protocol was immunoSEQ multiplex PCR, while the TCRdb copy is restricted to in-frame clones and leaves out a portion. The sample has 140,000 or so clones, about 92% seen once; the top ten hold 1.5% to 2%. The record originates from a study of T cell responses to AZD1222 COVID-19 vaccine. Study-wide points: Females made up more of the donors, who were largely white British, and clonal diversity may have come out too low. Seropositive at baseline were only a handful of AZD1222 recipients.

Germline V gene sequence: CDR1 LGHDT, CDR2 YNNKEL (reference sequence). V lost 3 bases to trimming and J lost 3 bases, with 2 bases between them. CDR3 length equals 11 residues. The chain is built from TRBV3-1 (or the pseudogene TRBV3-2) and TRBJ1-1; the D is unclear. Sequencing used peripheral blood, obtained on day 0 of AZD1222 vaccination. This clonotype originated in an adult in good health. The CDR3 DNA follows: TGTGCCAGCAGCCAGTACACTGAAGCTTTCTTT. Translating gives CASSQYTEAFF.